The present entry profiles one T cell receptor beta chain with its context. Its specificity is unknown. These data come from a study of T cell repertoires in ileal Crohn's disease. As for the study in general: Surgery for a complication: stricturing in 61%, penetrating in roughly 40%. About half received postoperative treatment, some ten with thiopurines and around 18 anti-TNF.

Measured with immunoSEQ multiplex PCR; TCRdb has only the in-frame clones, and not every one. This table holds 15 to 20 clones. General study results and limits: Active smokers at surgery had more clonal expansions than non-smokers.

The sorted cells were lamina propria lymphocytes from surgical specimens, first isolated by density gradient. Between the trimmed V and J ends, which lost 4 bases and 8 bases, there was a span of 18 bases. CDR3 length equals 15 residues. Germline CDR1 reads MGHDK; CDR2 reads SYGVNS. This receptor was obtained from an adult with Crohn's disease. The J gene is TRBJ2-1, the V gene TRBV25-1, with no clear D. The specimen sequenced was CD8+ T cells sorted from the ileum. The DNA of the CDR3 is TGTGCCAGCAGTGGACCCGTCCTGGAAGGAGATGAGCAGTTCTTC. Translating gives CASSGPVLEGDEQFF.